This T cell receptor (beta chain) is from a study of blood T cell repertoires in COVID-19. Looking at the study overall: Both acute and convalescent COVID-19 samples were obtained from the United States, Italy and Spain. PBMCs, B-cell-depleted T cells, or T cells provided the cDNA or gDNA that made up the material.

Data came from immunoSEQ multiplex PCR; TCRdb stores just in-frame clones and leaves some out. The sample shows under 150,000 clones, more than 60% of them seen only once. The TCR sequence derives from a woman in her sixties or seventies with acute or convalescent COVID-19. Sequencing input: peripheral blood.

The DNA of the CDR3 is TGTGCCAGCAGCTTAGATCCCGAGGGGGCGCGCCAGTACTTC. As protein: CASSLDPEGARQYF. The chain is built from TRBV11-2 and TRBJ2-7, with 7 bases lining up with TRBD1. J was trimmed by 10 bases and V by 0 bases; bases with no gene match: 9. Germline V gene data show CDR1 as SGHAT and CDR2 as FQNNGV. The CDR3 length is 14 residues.